The sequence of this T cell receptor beta chain was determined in a study of cytomegalovirus exposure and HLA in healthy donors. On this clone: The antigen remains undetermined.

Broader study findings: V segments that were indistinguishable, TRBV6-2 and TRBV6-3 among them, were omitted from analysis. Upon later analysis, HLA-associated TCR beta chains proved more clonally expanded than other, equally common chains. Serostatus for CMV was the only available immune exposure information.

The PCR used 60 Vbeta and 13 Jbeta primers. Repertoires were generated with immunoSEQ multiplex PCR, while TCRdb's copy carries only in-frame clones and drops some. The table records approximately 180,000 clones, 73% of them present only once. Germline V gene lookup returns CDR1 SGHTA and CDR2 FQGNSA. The CDR3 contains 18 residues. V lost 2 bases and J 1 base, leaving 20 bases between the germline ends. This sequence joins TRBV7-2 and TRBJ1-1; D gene unclear. Input material: PBMCs. This receptor was identified in a woman younger than 45 in good health and CMV-seronegative. CDR3 loop: CASSLRVLRSGENTEAFF. The CDR3 bases are TGTGCCAGCAGCTTACGGGTACTTCGGTCGGGAGAGAACACTGAAGCTTTCTTT. The variable domain in full, completed from reference TRBV7-2 and TRBJ1-1, reads GAGVSQSPSNKVTEKGKDVELRCDPISGHTALYWYRQSLGQGLEFLIYFQGNSAPDKSGLPSDRFSAERTGGSVSTLTIQRTQQEDSAVYLCASSLRVLRSGENTEAFFGQGTRLTVV.